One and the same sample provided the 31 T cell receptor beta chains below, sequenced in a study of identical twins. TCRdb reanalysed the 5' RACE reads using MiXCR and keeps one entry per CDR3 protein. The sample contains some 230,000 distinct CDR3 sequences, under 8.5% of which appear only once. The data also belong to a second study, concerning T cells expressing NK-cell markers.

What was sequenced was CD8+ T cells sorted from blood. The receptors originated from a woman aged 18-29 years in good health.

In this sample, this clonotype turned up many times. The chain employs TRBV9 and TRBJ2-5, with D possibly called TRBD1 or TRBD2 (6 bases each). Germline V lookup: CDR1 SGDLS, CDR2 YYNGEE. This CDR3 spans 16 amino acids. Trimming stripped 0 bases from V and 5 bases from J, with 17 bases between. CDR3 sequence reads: CASSVESGALRETQYF. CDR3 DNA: TGTGCCAGCAGCGTAGAGTCGGGGGCCCTTAGGGAGACCCAGTACTTC.

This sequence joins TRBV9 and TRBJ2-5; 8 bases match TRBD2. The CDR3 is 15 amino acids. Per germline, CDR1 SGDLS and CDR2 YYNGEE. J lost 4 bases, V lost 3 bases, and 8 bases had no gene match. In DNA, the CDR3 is TGTGCCAGCAGCGGGAAGACTAGCGTGGGAGAGACCCAGTACTTC. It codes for CASSGKTSVGETQYF.

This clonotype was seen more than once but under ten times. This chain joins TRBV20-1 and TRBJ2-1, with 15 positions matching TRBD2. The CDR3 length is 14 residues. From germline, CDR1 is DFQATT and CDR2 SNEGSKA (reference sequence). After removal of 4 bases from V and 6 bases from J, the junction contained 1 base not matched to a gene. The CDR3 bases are TGCAGTGCTAAGGGACTAGCGGGGGGCAATGAGCAGTTCTTC. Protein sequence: CSAKGLAGGNEQFF.

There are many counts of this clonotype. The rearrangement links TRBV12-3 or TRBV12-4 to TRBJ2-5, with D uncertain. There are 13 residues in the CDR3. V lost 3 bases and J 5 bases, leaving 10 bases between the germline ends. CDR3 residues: CASSFLDDETQYF. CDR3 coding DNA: TGTGCCAGCAGTTTCTTGGATGACGAGACCCAGTACTTC.

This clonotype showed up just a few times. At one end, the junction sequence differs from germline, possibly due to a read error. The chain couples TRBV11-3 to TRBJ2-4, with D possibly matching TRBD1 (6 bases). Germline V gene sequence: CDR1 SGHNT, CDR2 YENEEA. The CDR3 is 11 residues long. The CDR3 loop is CASSSGQRPTF. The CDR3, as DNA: TGTGCCAGCAGCTCCGGACAGCGGCCCACCTTC. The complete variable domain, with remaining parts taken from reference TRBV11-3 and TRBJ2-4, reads EAGVVQSPRYKIIEKKQPVAFWCNPISGHNTLYWYLQNLGQGPELLIRYENEEAVDDSQLPKDRFSAERLKGVDSTLKIQPAELGDSAVYLCASSSGQRPTFGAGTRLSVL.

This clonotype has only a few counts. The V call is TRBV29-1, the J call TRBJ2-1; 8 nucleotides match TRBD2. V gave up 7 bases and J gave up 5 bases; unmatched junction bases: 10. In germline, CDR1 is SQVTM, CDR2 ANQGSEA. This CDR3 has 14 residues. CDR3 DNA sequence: TGCAGCGCTCAAAGCGGGGGCGGGGACAATGAGCAGTTCTTC. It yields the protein CSAQSGGGDNEQFF.

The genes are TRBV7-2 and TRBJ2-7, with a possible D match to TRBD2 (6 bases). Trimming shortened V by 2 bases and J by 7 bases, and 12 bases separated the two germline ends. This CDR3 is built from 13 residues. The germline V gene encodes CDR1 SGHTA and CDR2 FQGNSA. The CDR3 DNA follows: TGTGCCAGCAGCTTACCCACCCGGGGGGAGCAGTACTTC. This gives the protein CASSLPTRGEQYF. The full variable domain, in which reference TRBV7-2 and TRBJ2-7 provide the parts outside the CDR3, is GAGVSQSPSNKVTEKGKDVELRCDPISGHTALYWYRQSLGQGLEFLIYFQGNSAPDKSGLPSDRFSAERTGGSVSTLTIQRTQQEDSAVYLCASSLPTRGEQYFGPGTRLTVT.

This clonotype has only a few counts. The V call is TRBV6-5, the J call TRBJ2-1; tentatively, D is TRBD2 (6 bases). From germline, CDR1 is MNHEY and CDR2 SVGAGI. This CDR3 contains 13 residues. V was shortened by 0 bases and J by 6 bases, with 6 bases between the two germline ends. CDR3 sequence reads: CASSYSAGNEQFF. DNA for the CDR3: TGTGCCAGCAGTTACTCAGCGGGCAATGAGCAGTTCTTC.

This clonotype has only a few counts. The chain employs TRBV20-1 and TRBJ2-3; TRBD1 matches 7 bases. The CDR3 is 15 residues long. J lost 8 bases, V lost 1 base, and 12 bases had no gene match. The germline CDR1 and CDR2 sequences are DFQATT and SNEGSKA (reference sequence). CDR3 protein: CSARVGDRSFVTQYF. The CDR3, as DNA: TGCAGTGCTAGAGTAGGGGACAGATCGTTCGTTACGCAGTATTTT.

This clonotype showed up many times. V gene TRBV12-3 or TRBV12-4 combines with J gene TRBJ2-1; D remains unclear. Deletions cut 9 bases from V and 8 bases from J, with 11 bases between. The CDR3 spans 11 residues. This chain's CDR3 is CASTPGYEQFF. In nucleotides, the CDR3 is TGTGCCAGTACGCCGGGTTATGAGCAGTTCTTC.

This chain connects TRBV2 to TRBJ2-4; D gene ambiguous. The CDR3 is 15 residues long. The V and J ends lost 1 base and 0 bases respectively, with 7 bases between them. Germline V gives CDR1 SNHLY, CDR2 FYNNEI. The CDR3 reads CASSEVWVAKNIQYF. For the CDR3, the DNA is TGTGCCAGCAGTGAAGTTTGGGTAGCCAAAAACATTCAGTACTTC.

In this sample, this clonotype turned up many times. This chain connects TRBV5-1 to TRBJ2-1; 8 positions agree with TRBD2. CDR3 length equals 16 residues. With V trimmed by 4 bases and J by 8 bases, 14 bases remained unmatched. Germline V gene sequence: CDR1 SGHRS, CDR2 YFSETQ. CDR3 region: CASSRMTGTSGHEQFF. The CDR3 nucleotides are TGCGCCAGCAGCCGGATGACCGGGACTAGTGGGCATGAGCAGTTCTTC. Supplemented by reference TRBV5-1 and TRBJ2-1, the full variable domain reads KAGVTQTPRYLIKTRGQQVTLSCSPISGHRSVSWYQQTPGQGLQFLFEYFSETQRNKGNFPGRFSGRQFSNSRSEMNVSTLELGDSALYLCASSRMTGTSGHEQFFGPGTRLTVL.

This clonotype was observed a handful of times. As DNA, the CDR3 is TGCGCCAGCAGCCAACAGGGGACAGGAACGTTTCGTGCGAACACTGAAGCTTTCTTT. Translating gives CASSQQGTGTFRANTEAFF. The genes are TRBV4-1 and TRBJ1-1, with 8 bases fitting TRBD1. This CDR3 has 19 residues. Germline V gene sequence: CDR1 MGHRA, CDR2 YSYEKL. V was pared by 2 bases and J by 1 base, with 15 bases of the junction left unmatched.

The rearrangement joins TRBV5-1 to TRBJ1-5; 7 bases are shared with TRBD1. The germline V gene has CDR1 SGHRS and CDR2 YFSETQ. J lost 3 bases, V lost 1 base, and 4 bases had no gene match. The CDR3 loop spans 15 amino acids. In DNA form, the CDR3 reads TGCGCCAGCAGCTTGCGGGACAGCTTCAATCAGCCCCAGCATTTT. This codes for CASSLRDSFNQPQHF.

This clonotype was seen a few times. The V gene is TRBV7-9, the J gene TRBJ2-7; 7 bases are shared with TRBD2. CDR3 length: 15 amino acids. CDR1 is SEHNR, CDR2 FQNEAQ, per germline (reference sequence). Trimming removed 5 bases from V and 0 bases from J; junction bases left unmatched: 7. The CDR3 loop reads CASSDGAGASYEQYF. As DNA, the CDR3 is TGTGCCAGCAGCGATGGTGCGGGAGCCTCCTACGAGCAGTACTTC.

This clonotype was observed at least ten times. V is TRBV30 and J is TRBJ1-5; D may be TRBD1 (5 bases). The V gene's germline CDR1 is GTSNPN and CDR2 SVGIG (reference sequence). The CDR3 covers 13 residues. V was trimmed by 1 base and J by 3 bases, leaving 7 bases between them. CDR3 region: CAWSAGPNQPQHF. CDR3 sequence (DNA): TGTGCCTGGAGTGCAGGGCCCAATCAGCCCCAGCATTTT.

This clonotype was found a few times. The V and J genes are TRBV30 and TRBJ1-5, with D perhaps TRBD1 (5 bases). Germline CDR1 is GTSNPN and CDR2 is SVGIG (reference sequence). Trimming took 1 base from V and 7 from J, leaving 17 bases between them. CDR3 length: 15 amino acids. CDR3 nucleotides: TGTGCCTGGAGTGACGGGCAGGGTGGACGACAGCCCCAGCATTTT. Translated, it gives CAWSDGQGGRQPQHF.

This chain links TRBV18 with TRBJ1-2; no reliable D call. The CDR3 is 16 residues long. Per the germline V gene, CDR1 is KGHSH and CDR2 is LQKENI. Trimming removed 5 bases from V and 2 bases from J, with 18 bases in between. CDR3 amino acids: CASSSPEASWNYGYTF. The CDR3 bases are TGTGCCAGCTCATCCCCGGAGGCCTCCTGGAACTATGGCTACACCTTC.

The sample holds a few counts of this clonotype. The CDR3 is CASGDIPGEQYF. In DNA, the CDR3 is TGTGCCAGCGGGGACATACCTGGAGAGCAGTACTTC. This chain joins TRBV7-8 and TRBJ2-7, with D perhaps matching TRBD1 (6 bases). CDR3 length: 12 residues. Per the germline V gene, CDR1 is SGHVS and CDR2 is FQNEAQ. V lost 8 bases, J lost 7 bases, and 15 bases lay in between.

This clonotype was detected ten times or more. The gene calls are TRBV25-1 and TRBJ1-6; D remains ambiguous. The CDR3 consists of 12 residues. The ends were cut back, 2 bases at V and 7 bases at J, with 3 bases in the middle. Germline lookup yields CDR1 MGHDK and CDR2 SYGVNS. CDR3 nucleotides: TGTGCCAGCAGTGAAGGGAATTCACCCCTCCACTTT. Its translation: CASSEGNSPLHF.

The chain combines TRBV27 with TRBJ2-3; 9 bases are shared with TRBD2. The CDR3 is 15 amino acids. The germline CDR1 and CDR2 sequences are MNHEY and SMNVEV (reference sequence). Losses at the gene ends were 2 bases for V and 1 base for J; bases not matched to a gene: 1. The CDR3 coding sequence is TGTGCCAGCAGTTTAGGCGGGAGGGGCACAGATACGCAGTATTTT. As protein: CASSLGGRGTDTQYF.

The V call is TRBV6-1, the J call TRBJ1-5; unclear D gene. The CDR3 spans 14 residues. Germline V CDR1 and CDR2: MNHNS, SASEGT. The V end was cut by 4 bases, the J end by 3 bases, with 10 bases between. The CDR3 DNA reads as TGTGCCAGCAGTGCGGTAGGGCCCAATCAGCCCCAGCATTTT. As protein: CASSAVGPNQPQHF.

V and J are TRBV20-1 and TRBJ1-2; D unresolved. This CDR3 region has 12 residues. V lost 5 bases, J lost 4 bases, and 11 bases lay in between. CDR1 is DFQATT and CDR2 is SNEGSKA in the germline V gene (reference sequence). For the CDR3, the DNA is TGCAGTGCTGAAGTCGGTATCTATGGCTACACCTTC. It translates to CSAEVGIYGYTF.

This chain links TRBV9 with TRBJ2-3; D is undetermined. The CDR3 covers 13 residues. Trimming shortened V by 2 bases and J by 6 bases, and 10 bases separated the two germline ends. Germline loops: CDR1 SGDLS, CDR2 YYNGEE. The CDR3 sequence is CASSVAGADTQYF. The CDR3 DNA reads TGTGCCAGCAGCGTCGCAGGTGCGGATACGCAGTATTTT. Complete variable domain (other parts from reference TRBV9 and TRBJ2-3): DSGVTQTPKHLITATGQRVTLRCSPRSGDLSVYWYQQSLDQGLQFLIQYYNGEERAKGNILERFSAQQFPDLHSELNLSSLELGDSALYFCASSVAGADTQYFGPGTRLTVL.

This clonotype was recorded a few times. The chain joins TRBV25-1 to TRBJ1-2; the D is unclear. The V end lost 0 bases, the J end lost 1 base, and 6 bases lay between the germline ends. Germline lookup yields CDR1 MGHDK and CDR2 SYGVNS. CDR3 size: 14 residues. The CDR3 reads CASSEYTVNYGYTF. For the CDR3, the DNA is TGTGCCAGCAGTGAATATACAGTTAACTATGGCTACACCTTC.

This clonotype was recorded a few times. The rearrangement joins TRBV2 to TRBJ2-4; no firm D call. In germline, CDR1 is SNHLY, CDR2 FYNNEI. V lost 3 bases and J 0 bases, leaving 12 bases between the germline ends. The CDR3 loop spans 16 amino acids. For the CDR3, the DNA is TGTGCCAGCAGTGAGGGTCGGACCAGAGCCAAAAACATTCAGTACTTC. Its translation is CASSEGRTRAKNIQYF.

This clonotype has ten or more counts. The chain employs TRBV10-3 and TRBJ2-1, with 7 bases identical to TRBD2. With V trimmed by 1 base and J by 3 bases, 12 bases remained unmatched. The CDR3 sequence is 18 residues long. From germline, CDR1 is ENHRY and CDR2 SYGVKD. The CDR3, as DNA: TGTGCCATCAGTGAGTTGGGTAGCGGGCGACCATACTACAATGAGCAGTTCTTC. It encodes CAISELGSGRPYYNEQFF.

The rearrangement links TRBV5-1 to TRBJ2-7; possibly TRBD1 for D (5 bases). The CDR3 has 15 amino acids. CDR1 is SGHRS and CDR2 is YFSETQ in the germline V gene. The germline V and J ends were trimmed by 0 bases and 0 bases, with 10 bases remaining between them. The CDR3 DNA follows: TGCGCCAGCAGCTTGGGACAGTCGAGCTCCTACGAGCAGTACTTC. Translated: CASSLGQSSSYEQYF.

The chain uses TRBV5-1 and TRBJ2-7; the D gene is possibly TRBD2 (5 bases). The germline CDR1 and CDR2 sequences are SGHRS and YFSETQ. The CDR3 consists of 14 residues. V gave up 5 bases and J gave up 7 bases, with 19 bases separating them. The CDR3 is CASRPSDYLREQYF. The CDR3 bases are TGCGCCAGCAGACCATCAGACTACCTCCGGGAGCAGTACTTC.

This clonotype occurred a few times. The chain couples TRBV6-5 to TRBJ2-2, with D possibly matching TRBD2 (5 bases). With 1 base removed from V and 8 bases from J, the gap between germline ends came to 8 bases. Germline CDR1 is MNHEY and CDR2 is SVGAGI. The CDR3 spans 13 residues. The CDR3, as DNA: TGTGCCAGCAGTTACTTCGGGAAAGGGGAGCTGTTTTTT. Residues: CASSYFGKGELFF.

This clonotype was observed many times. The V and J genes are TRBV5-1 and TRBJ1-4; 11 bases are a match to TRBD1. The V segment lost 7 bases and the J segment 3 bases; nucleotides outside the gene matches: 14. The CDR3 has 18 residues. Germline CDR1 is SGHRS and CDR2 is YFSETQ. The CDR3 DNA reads TGCGCCAGCGCACCGGGACAGGGGGGACTTGCAGCTAATGAAAAACTGTTTTTT. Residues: CASAPGQGGLAANEKLFF. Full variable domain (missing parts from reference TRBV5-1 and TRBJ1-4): KAGVTQTPRYLIKTRGQQVTLSCSPISGHRSVSWYQQTPGQGLQFLFEYFSETQRNKGNFPGRFSGRQFSNSRSEMNVSTLELGDSALYLCASAPGQGGLAANEKLFFGSGTQLSVL.